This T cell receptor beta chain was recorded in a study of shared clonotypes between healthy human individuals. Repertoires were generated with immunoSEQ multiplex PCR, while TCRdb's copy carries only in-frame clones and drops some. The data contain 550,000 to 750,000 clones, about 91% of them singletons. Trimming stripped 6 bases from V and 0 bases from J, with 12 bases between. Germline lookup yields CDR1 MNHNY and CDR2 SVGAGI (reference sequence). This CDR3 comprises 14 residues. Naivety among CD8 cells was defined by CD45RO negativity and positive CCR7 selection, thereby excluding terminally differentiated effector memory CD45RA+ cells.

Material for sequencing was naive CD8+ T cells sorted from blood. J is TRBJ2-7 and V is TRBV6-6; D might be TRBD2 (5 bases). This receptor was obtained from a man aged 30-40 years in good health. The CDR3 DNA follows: TGTGCCAGCAGAACCGGGAAATACTCCTACGAGCAGTACTTC. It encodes CASRTGKYSYEQYF.